This entry lists 15 T cell receptor beta chains sequenced from one sample in a study of blood T cell repertoires in COVID-19. The assay was immunoSEQ multiplex PCR, and TCRdb's table has in-frame clones only and misses some. The sample shows around 150,000 clones, 60% to 80% of them seen only once. The specimen sequenced was PBMCs or T cells enriched from blood (not recorded which). The origin of the receptors is a woman aged 45-60 years who had recovered from COVID-19.

This chain uses TRBV24-1 with TRBJ2-5; 14 bases fit TRBD2. V shed 3 bases, J shed 5 bases, and the junction held 13 bases outside the gene matches. CDR1 and CDR2 from the germline V gene are KGHDR and SFDVKD. The CDR3 contains 19 residues. The CDR3 nucleotides read TGTGCCACCAGTGATGGGGGACTAGCGGGAGACATAAACAGGGAGACCCAGTACTTC. Its protein is CATSDGGLAGDINRETQYF.

The gene calls are TRBV7-8 and TRBJ2-7; 7 nucleotides match TRBD2. With V trimmed by 5 bases and J by 4 bases, 11 bases remained unmatched. The CDR3 runs to 15 residues. Germline V gene sequence: CDR1 SGHVS, CDR2 FQNEAQ. CDR3 region: CASSPREKREYEQYF. The CDR3 region has the DNA TGTGCCAGCAGCCCCCGCGAGAAGCGGGAATACGAGCAGTACTTC.

The J gene is TRBJ2-1, the V gene TRBV10-2; 8 bases fit TRBD2. Germline V lookup: CDR1 WSHSY, CDR2 SAAADI. The trim removed 3 bases at V and 4 bases at J, leaving 14 bases unmatched. This CDR3 region has 18 residues. CDR3 region: CASSDPKAGGLYYNEQFF. CDR3 nucleotides: TGCGCCAGCAGTGATCCCAAGGCGGGAGGATTATATTACAATGAGCAGTTCTTC.

The V gene is TRBV11-3, the J gene TRBJ2-1; the D gene is possibly TRBD2 (5 bases). This CDR3 has 13 amino acids. Deletions cut 0 bases from V and 9 bases from J, with 9 bases between. Germline assignment: CDR1 SGHNT and CDR2 YENEEA. The CDR3 here is CASSLDERVEQFF. The CDR3 DNA reads as TGTGCCAGCAGCTTAGATGAGAGGGTTGAGCAGTTCTTC.

The table lists this clone with a few counts. The rearrangement uses TRBV7-2 and TRBJ1-1; 7 bases are a match to TRBD1. The CDR3 consists of 14 residues. Trimming cost V 4 bases and J 2 bases; bases outside gene matches: 4. Germline V gene lookup returns CDR1 SGHTA and CDR2 FQGNSA. CDR3 nucleotides: TGTGCCAGCAGCTCGACAGGGTTTAACACTGAAGCTTTCTTT. Translation gives CASSSTGFNTEAFF.

V gene TRBV6-1 combines with J gene TRBJ1-1; a possible D gene is TRBD1 (6 bases). The CDR3 totals 13 residues. Germline loops: CDR1 MNHNS, CDR2 SASEGT. V gave up 3 bases and J gave up 5 bases, with 10 bases separating them. The CDR3 here is CASSDRGQTEAFF. CDR3 DNA sequence: TGTGCCAGCAGTGACAGGGGACAAACTGAAGCTTTCTTT.

V and J are TRBV6-5 and TRBJ2-7; 8 nucleotides match TRBD2. The ends lost 0 bases at V and 4 bases at J; junction bases unmatched: 5. Germline values: CDR1 MNHEY, CDR2 SVGAGI. The CDR3 is made up of 15 amino acids. CDR3 sequence reads: CASSYSRGAGYEQYF. Here the CDR3 DNA reads TGTGCCAGCAGTTACTCGCGGGGGGCAGGGTACGAGCAGTACTTC.

This clone showed up just a few times. The DNA of the CDR3 is TGTGCCAGCAGCGTAGTCGGGGGCGGGAGGAGTGAGCAGTTCTTC. Translation: CASSVVGGGRSEQFF. This sequence joins TRBV9 and TRBJ2-1; 8 bases are shared with TRBD2. This CDR3 is built from 15 residues. V was clipped by 0 bases and J by 9 bases; unmatched bases: 8. Germline V CDR1 and CDR2: SGDLS, YYNGEE.

The chain recombines TRBV11-3 with TRBJ2-1; 10 bases map to TRBD1. V trimming: 5 bases; J trimming: 4 bases; junction bases outside the gene matches: 5. The CDR3 is 15 amino acids. The germline gives CDR1 SGHNT, CDR2 YENEEA. The CDR3 sequence: CASSPGTGVYNEQFF. The CDR3 region has the DNA TGTGCCAGCAGCCCAGGGACAGGGGTATACAATGAGCAGTTCTTC.

The chain recombines TRBV18 with TRBJ2-5, with 7 bases matching TRBD1. V lost 3 bases, J lost 1 base, and 5 bases stayed unmatched. In germline, CDR1 is KGHSH, CDR2 LQKENI. CDR3 length: 15 amino acids. DNA for the CDR3: TGTGCCAGCTCACCGGGACAGACCTCCCAAGAGACCCAGTACTTC. Protein sequence: CASSPGQTSQETQYF. Drawing the rest from reference TRBV18 and TRBJ2-5, the complete variable domain is NAGVMQNPRHLVRRRGQEARLRCSPMKGHSHVYWYRQLPEEGLKFMVYLQKENIIDESGMPKERFSAEFPKEGPSILRIQQVVRGDSAAYFCASSPGQTSQETQYFGPGTRLLVL.

This sequence joins TRBV11-3 and TRBJ2-7; 8 nucleotides agree with TRBD2. Germline loops: CDR1 SGHNT, CDR2 YENEEA. The J segment lost 5 bases and the V segment lost 4 bases, leaving 4 bases of the junction unmatched. The CDR3 is 13 amino acids. This chain's CDR3 is CASSSRGAHEQYF. CDR3 coding DNA: TGTGCCAGCAGCTCGCGGGGGGCCCACGAGCAGTACTTC.

This chain links TRBV12-3 or TRBV12-4 with TRBJ1-5; 11 bases match TRBD1. This CDR3 region has 13 residues. V trimming: 8 bases; J trimming: 6 bases; junction bases outside the gene matches: 3. CDR3 amino acids: CASAGTGGQPQHF. The CDR3 nucleotides are TGTGCCAGCGCCGGGACAGGGGGTCAGCCCCAGCATTTT.

The chain couples TRBV11-3 to TRBJ1-6; 10 bases fit TRBD1. Trimming at V came to 10 bases and at J to 7 bases, leaving 4 bases not matched to a gene. This CDR3 has 13 amino acids. Germline values: CDR1 SGHNT, CDR2 YENEEA. Written as DNA, the CDR3 is TGTGCCATCCGGGGACAGGGGAATTCACCCCTCCACTTT. It translates to CAIRGQGNSPLHF.

The chain joins TRBV2 to TRBJ1-1; D is possibly TRBD1 (5 bases). The CDR3 is 15 residues long. The germline V gene encodes CDR1 SNHLY and CDR2 FYNNEI. Trimming pared 7 bases from V and 4 bases from J, leaving 19 bases between. For the CDR3, the DNA is TGTGCCAGCAACCCCCGCACGGGCCAGGGCACTGAAGCTTTCTTT. It encodes CASNPRTGQGTEAFF.

V and J are TRBV12-2 and TRBJ2-7; TRBD2, the table's D call, was not compared with the DNA. TRBV12-2 is reported as a pseudogene. The CDR3 runs to 15 residues. This CDR3 is CASRLSGVSPYEQYF. The CDR3, as DNA: TGTGCAAGTCGCCTAAGCGGGGTCTCCCCCTACGAGCAGTACTTC.